A single sample is the source of the 22 T cell receptor beta chains below, sequenced in a study of blood T cell repertoires in COVID-19 (dated by TCRdb to between 2020 and 2021). Libraries were built with the immunoSEQ multiplex PCR assay. TCRdb re-hosts the immuneACCESS table, in-frame sequences only. Its copies lack some clones; in the studies checked, an unresolved V gene accounts for under half of them, and the cause for the rest is not known. Counted in this sample were under 150,000 clones; 88% of them appeared once. The ten largest clonotypes hold approximately 8% of the sample. The sample was peripheral blood. The source of these receptors is a man in his forties or fifties with acute or convalescent COVID-19.

The chain uses TRBV9 and TRBJ2-7, with TRBD1 matching over 7 bases. V trimming: 4 bases; J trimming: 3 bases; junction bases outside the gene matches: 4. This CDR3 spans 13 amino acids. Per the germline V gene, CDR1 is SGDLS and CDR2 is YYNGEE. The CDR3 coding sequence is TGTGCCAGCAGCCCCAACAGGGGCTACGAGCAGTACTTC. Translation gives CASSPNRGYEQYF. The full variable domain, rest sourced from reference TRBV9 and TRBJ2-7, is DSGVTQTPKHLITATGQRVTLRCSPRSGDLSVYWYQQSLDQGLQFLIQYYNGEERAKGNILERFSAQQFPDLHSELNLSSLELGDSALYFCASSPNRGYEQYFGPGTRLTVT.

This clone has just one count. Sequence at one end of the junction differs from germline and may be a read error. The chain employs TRBV3-1 (or the pseudogene TRBV3-2) and TRBJ2-3; the D gene is possibly TRBD2 (6 bases). The germline CDR1 and CDR2 sequences are LGHDT and YNNKEL (reference sequence). The length of the CDR3 is 17 residues. CDR3 sequence reads: CASSHPLIGGSKDTQYF. Written as DNA, the CDR3 is TGTGCCAGCAGCCATCCGCTTATCGGAGGGAGCAAAGATACGCAGTATTTT.

The chain couples TRBV7-9 to TRBJ2-7, with D maybe TRBD2 (6 bases). Germline V gives CDR1 SEHNR, CDR2 FQNEAQ (reference sequence). The ends were cut back, 5 bases at V and 9 bases at J, with 14 bases in the middle. This CDR3 spans 12 amino acids. In DNA, the CDR3 is TGTGCCAGCAGCCTGGAGGGTGGTTGGCAGTACTTC. Its protein is CASSLEGGWQYF.

The chain carries TRBV20-1 and TRBJ2-5, with D unresolved. The CDR3 extends over 11 amino acids. Trimming cost V 3 bases and J 2 bases, with 4 bases left between them. Germline CDR1 and CDR2: DFQATT and SNEGSKA (reference sequence). The CDR3 region is CSASVQETQYF. The CDR3, as DNA: TGCAGTGCTAGTGTACAAGAGACCCAGTACTTC.

The rearrangement joins TRBV10-1 to TRBJ2-1, with TRBD2 identical over 9 bases. Germline V gene lookup returns CDR1 WNHNN and CDR2 SYGVQD (reference sequence). This CDR3 is 10 amino acids long. Losses at the gene ends were 7 bases for V and 14 bases for J; bases not matched to a gene: 3. In nucleotides, the CDR3 is TGCGCCAGCACCGGGACTAGCAAGTTCTTC. Its translation: CASTGTSKFF.

V and J are TRBV9 and TRBJ2-2; D may be TRBD1 (5 bases). The germline V gene encodes CDR1 SGDLS and CDR2 YYNGEE. Trimming shortened V by 0 bases and J by 4 bases, and 7 bases separated the two germline ends. This CDR3 is built from 14 residues. CDR3 protein: CASSVAQGTGELFF. The DNA of the CDR3 is TGTGCCAGCAGCGTAGCTCAGGGCACCGGGGAGCTGTTTTTT.

The chain joins TRBV27 to TRBJ2-7; D is possibly TRBD2 (6 bases). The CDR3 has 14 amino acids. V was pared by 5 bases and J by 2 bases, with 13 bases between. Germline CDR1 MNHEY, CDR2 SMNVEV (reference sequence). In DNA form, the CDR3 reads TGTGCCAGCAGTCCACGGACTACACCCTACGAGCAGTACTTC. The encoded protein is CASSPRTTPYEQYF.

The V gene is TRBV9, the J gene TRBJ2-7; perhaps TRBD2 as D (7 bases). The CDR3 sequence is 14 residues long. From germline, CDR1 is SGDLS and CDR2 YYNGEE. Trimming left V 4 bases short and J 1 base short, with 12 bases between. CDR3 sequence (DNA): TGTGCCAGCAGCCAGGGGAGGGGATCCTACGAGCAGTACTTC. It yields the protein CASSQGRGSYEQYF.

This clone was recorded a few times. The identical CDR3 is also encoded by other nucleotide sequences in the sample. V usage is TRBV2 and J usage is TRBJ1-1; no definite D call. The CDR3 is made up of 15 amino acids. Germline V gene lookup returns CDR1 SNHLY and CDR2 FYNNEI. Trimming stripped 3 bases from V and 6 bases from J, with 17 bases between. The CDR3 DNA follows: TGTGCCAGCAGTGAGGCCCTGGTCGGGATACCTGAAGCTTTCTTT. It encodes CASSEALVGIPEAFF.

J is TRBJ2-2 and V is TRBV7-2, with TRBD2 matching over 11 bases. CDR3 size: 16 residues. The trim removed 5 bases at V and 3 bases at J, leaving 5 bases unmatched. Germline V lookup: CDR1 SGHTA, CDR2 FQGNSA. The DNA of the CDR3 is TGTGCCAGCAGCCTTACTAGCGGGAGTTACACCGGGGAGCTGTTTTTT. Its translation: CASSLTSGSYTGELFF.

The gene calls are TRBV19 and TRBJ2-5; D may be TRBD2 (6 bases). This CDR3 has 13 amino acids. V was cut by 7 bases and J by 8 bases, with 17 bases left in between. Per germline, CDR1 LNHDA and CDR2 SQIVND (reference sequence). The DNA for the CDR3 is TGTGCCAGTAAGGAGGGGTTTGAAGGAACCCAGTACTTC. Translation: CASKEGFEGTQYF. Filled out from reference TRBV19 and TRBJ2-5, the complete variable domain reads DGGITQSPKYLFRKEGQNVTLSCEQNLNHDAMYWYRQDPGQGLRLIYYSQIVNDFQKGDIAEGYSVSREKKESFPLTVTSAQKNPTAFYLCASKEGFEGTQYFGPGTRLLVL.

The gene calls are TRBV5-4 and TRBJ2-7; D perhaps matches TRBD1 (5 bases). The ends were cut back, 0 bases at V and 4 bases at J, with 8 bases in the middle. The CDR3 contains 13 residues. Germline assignment: CDR1 SGHNT and CDR2 YYREEE (reference sequence). CDR3 region: CASSLEAGYEQYF. The CDR3 DNA reads TGTGCCAGCAGCTTGGAGGCAGGGTACGAGCAGTACTTC.

The CDR3 protein is CASSDATALAKNIQYF. CDR3 nucleotide sequence: TGTGCCAGCAGTGACGCGACAGCACTAGCCAAAAACATTCAGTACTTC. The chain is built from TRBV6-1 and TRBJ2-4; tentatively, D is TRBD1 (5 bases). This CDR3 is 16 amino acids long. CDR1 and CDR2 (germline): MNHNS, SASEGT. The germline V and J ends were trimmed by 3 bases and 0 bases, with 12 bases remaining between them.

The rearrangement uses TRBV10-3 and TRBJ1-4; 11 bases fit TRBD1. CDR3 length: 15 amino acids. Germline lookup yields CDR1 ENHRY and CDR2 SYGVKD. V was pared by 10 bases and J by 4 bases, with 8 bases of the junction left unmatched. Here the CDR3 reads CATQDRGRNNEKLFF. In DNA, the CDR3 is TGTGCCACCCAGGACAGGGGGCGTAATAATGAAAAACTGTTTTTT.

This clone was detected once. The rearrangement links TRBV2 to TRBJ2-1; D is possibly TRBD2 (6 bases). Germline-derived CDR1 and CDR2 are SNHLY and FYNNEI. The V gene lost 8 bases and the J gene lost 2 bases, with 13 bases spanning the gap. The length of the CDR3 is 14 residues. CDR3 amino acids: CASGRELTYNEQFF. The CDR3 DNA reads as TGTGCCAGCGGCCGGGAGTTGACCTACAATGAGCAGTTCTTC.

The V call is TRBV18, the J call TRBJ2-5, with D possibly TRBD2 on 6 matching bases. Per germline, CDR1 KGHSH and CDR2 LQKENI. V lost 3 bases and J lost 4, with 24 bases in between. This CDR3 spans 18 amino acids. The CDR3 here is CASSPSYTVGSRVETQYF. The DNA of the CDR3 is TGTGCCAGCTCACCCAGTTACACGGTCGGGAGTCGTGTAGAGACCCAGTACTTC. The entire variable domain, with the rest obtained from reference TRBV18 and TRBJ2-5, is as follows: NAGVMQNPRHLVRRRGQEARLRCSPMKGHSHVYWYRQLPEEGLKFMVYLQKENIIDESGMPKERFSAEFPKEGPSILRIQQVVRGDSAAYFCASSPSYTVGSRVETQYFGPGTRLLVL.

The chain links TRBV6-2 or TRBV6-3 to TRBJ2-3; 10 nucleotides align to TRBD2. The CDR3 loop spans 13 amino acids. Germline-derived CDR1 and CDR2 are MNHEY and SVGEGT. V trimming: 6 bases; J trimming: 6 bases; junction bases outside the gene matches: 3. CDR3 DNA sequence: TGTGCCAGCAGCCGGGGACTAGCGGATACGCAGTATTTT. As protein: CASSRGLADTQYF.

The rearrangement links TRBV21-1 to TRBJ1-5; TRBD1 is taken as the D call from the table, unchecked against the DNA. TRBV21-1 is reported as a pseudogene. The CDR3 has 16 residues. CDR3 residues: CASRRTDRESNQPQHF. In nucleotides, the CDR3 is TGTGCCAGCAGACGAACGGACAGGGAGAGCAATCAGCCCCAGCATTTT.

This rearrangement joins TRBV19 to TRBJ1-5; TRBD1 might be the D (5 bases). CDR1 and CDR2 (germline): LNHDA, SQIVND (reference sequence). The CDR3 contains 13 residues. V was pared by 1 base and J by 5 bases, with 6 bases between. The CDR3 reads CASSIAGDQPQHF. CDR3 DNA sequence: TGTGCCAGTAGTATAGCGGGGGATCAGCCCCAGCATTTT.

The chain recombines TRBV6-5 with TRBJ2-2, with 7 bases aligning to TRBD1. CDR1 and CDR2 from the germline V gene are MNHEY and SVGAGI. With V trimmed by 6 bases and J by 5 bases, 9 bases remained unmatched. The CDR3 covers 15 residues. CDR3 in amino acids: CASRIKLQGTGELFF. The CDR3, as DNA: TGTGCCAGCAGAATAAAATTACAGGGGACCGGGGAGCTGTTTTTT.

The chain is built from TRBV24-1 and TRBJ2-5; a weak D match, TRBD1 (6 bases). This CDR3 contains 16 residues. V dropped 1 base and J dropped 5 bases, with 16 bases sitting between them. Germline V gene sequence: CDR1 KGHDR, CDR2 SFDVKD. This CDR3 is CATSDFKTGPVETQYF. The CDR3 DNA follows: TGTGCCACCAGTGATTTCAAGACAGGACCCGTTGAGACCCAGTACTTC.

The count of this clone is one. The J gene is TRBJ1-2, the V gene TRBV6-5; D gene uncertain. Germline V gene sequence: CDR1 MNHEY, CDR2 SVGAGI. CDR3 length: 12 residues. Here the CDR3 reads CATGTANYGYTF. CDR3 in DNA: TGTGCAACGGGAACAGCTAACTATGGCTACACCTTC.